The 9 T cell receptor beta chains below come from one sample, sequenced in a study of spatial heterogeneity in lung cancer. The study's findings and limits: Counts of expanded alpha and beta TCRs within tumors tracked the tumor nonsynonymous mutation count.

This sample's time point: sample taken at primary tumor resection. Their recognized antigens are unknown. TCRdb used MiXCR to reprocess the 5' RACE reads, holding one entry per CDR3 protein. The data show about 5,100 distinct CDR3 sequences, 5.5% to 7% seen once. The sequences come from lung tumor tissue, collected at surgery. These TCRs come from a female donor with early-stage non-small cell lung cancer.

This clonotype has a count of ten or more. This beta chain was picked up by a library intended for alpha chains and is off target, so its count carries little meaning. The chain is built from TRBV28 and TRBJ1-3; maybe TRBD1 (5 bases). Trimming left V 1 base short and J 4 bases short, with 17 bases between. CDR3 length: 17 amino acids. Germline values: CDR1 MDHEN, CDR2 SYDVKM. CDR3 in DNA: TGTGCCAGCAGTTTATCAGGGCCAGGATTGAGGGGAAACACCATATATTTT. Protein product: CASSLSGPGLRGNTIYF.

With regard to this clonotype: Since the library was made to target alpha chains, this beta chain is a stray read and its abundance is not meaningful. The chain uses TRBV12-3 or TRBV12-4 and TRBJ1-5, with TRBD1 identical over 9 bases. The CDR3 has 16 residues. V lost 0 bases to trimming and J lost 6 bases; unmatched junction nucleotides: 6. The CDR3 sequence is CASSLARQGESQPQHF. DNA for the CDR3: TGTGCCAGCAGTTTAGCGCGACAGGGGGAGAGTCAGCCCCAGCATTTT.

This clonotype was recorded at least ten times. This beta chain is an off-target read within a library intended for alpha chains, so its frequency means little. J is TRBJ2-2 and V is TRBV5-1; 8 bases are a match to TRBD1. The V and J ends lost 2 bases and 3 bases, in that order; junction bases with no gene match: 6. The CDR3 loop spans 16 amino acids. Germline loops: CDR1 SGHRS, CDR2 YFSETQ. The CDR3 DNA reads TGCGCCAGCAGCTTCCAGGGGGCGCCGGACACCGGGGAGCTGTTTTTT. As protein: CASSFQGAPDTGELFF.

This clonotype is labeled medium-sized. As an off-target read in a library built for alpha chains, this beta chain has a frequency of little significance. The chain is built from TRBV12-3 or TRBV12-4 and TRBJ1-1; D is unclear. CDR3 length: 12 amino acids. V lost 6 bases and J 0 bases, leaving 5 bases between the germline ends. The DNA for the CDR3 is TGTGCCAGCAGCCCCCTGAACACTGAAGCTTTCTTT. This translates into CASSPLNTEAFF.

Turning to this clonotype: Since it is a stray read in a library aimed at alpha chains, this beta chain has a size that is not meaningful. The chain links TRBV12-3 or TRBV12-4 to TRBJ1-1; D remains ambiguous. V dropped 7 bases and J dropped 0 bases, with 15 bases sitting between them. This CDR3 has 15 residues. The CDR3 nucleotides are TGTGCCAGCACCCCACCTGGGCAGATGAACACTGAAGCTTTCTTT. Its translation: CASTPPGQMNTEAFF.

This clonotype is medium-sized (0.01 to 0.1%) in the sample. A library made for alpha chains picked up this beta chain off target, so its size means little. The chain couples TRBV9 to TRBJ2-5, with TRBD2 as a possible D gene (6 bases). Germline values: CDR1 SGDLS, CDR2 YYNGEE. V was trimmed by 0 bases and J by 7 bases, leaving 10 bases between them. CDR3 length: 13 residues. The CDR3 loop is CASSVGGGATQYF. The CDR3 nucleotides are TGTGCCAGCAGCGTAGGCGGAGGGGCGACCCAGTACTTC.

This clonotype has ten or more counts. This beta chain appears as a stray read in a library generated for alpha chains; its size is not informative. The gene calls are TRBV5-1 and TRBJ1-1, with D possibly being TRBD1 (5 bases). With 0 bases removed from V and 6 bases from J, the gap between germline ends came to 9 bases. This CDR3 is 13 amino acids long. Germline lookup yields CDR1 SGHRS and CDR2 YFSETQ. For the CDR3, the DNA is TGCGCCAGCAGCTTGGACGGAGGGGCTGAAGCTTTCTTT. Its protein product is CASSLDGGAEAFF.

This clonotype is medium-sized (0.01 to 0.1%) by share. This beta chain is an unintended read in a library built for alpha chains; its size means little. The genes are TRBV14 and TRBJ2-1; possible D gene TRBD1, 5 bases. The CDR3 has 13 amino acids. Germline loops: CDR1 SGHDN, CDR2 FVKESK. Trimming pared 1 base from V and 10 bases from J, leaving 11 bases between. The CDR3 region has the DNA TGTGCCAGCAGCCAAGTATGGGGCAACGAGCAGTTCTTC. Translating gives CASSQVWGNEQFF.

This clonotype was recorded many times. This beta chain is an off-target read within a library intended for alpha chains, so its frequency means little. The V call is TRBV7-3, the J call TRBJ2-1; 10 bases align to TRBD2. The germline V gene has CDR1 SGHTA and CDR2 FQGTGA. The CDR3 is made up of 15 amino acids. The V and J ends lost 4 bases and 4 bases, in that order; junction bases with no gene match: 4. The CDR3 nucleotides are TGTGCCAGCAGCTACCGACTAGCGGGTTACAATGAGCAGTTCTTC. This gives the protein CASSYRLAGYNEQFF.